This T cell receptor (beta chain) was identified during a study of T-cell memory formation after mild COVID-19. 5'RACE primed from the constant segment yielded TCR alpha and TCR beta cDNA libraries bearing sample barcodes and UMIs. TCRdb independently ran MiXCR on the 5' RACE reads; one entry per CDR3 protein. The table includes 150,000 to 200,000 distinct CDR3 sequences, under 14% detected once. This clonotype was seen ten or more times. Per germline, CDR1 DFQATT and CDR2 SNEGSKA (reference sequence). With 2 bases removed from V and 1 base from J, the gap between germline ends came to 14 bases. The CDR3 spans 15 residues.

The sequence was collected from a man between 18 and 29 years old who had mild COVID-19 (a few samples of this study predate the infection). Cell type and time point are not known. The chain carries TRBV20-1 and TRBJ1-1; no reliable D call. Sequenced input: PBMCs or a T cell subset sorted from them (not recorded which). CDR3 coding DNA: TGCAGTGCTAGAACCCTTGACACAACGAACACTGAAGCTTTCTTT. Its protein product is CSARTLDTTNTEAFF.